These 25 T cell receptor beta chains originate from one sample sequenced in a study of technical replicates of blood from a few donors. Sequencing was performed with immunoSEQ multiplex PCR; in TCRdb, only in-frame clones are kept and a portion is missing. The sample consists of tens of thousands of clones, 90% to 95% of them appearing once. Sequenced sample: T cells isolated from PBMCs. The receptors shown here come from a human donor in good health.

This chain links TRBV6-4 with TRBJ2-2; no reliable D call. Looked up from germline, CDR1 is MRHNA and CDR2 is SNTAGT. The CDR3 loop spans 13 amino acids. V was shortened by 5 bases and J by 2 bases, with 6 bases between the two germline ends. For the CDR3, the DNA is TGTGCCAGCAGTTTTTCAAACACCGGGGAGCTGTTTTTT. It is translated as CASSFSNTGELFF.

CDR3 sequence: CASSLVSPYGANTEAFF. The CDR3 nucleotides are TGTGCCAGCAGTTTAGTCTCCCCATACGGAGCGAACACTGAAGCTTTCTTT. J is TRBJ1-1 and V is TRBV28; the D is unclear. Between the trimmed V and J ends, which lost 2 bases and 1 base, there was a span of 17 bases. Per germline, CDR1 MDHEN and CDR2 SYDVKM. The CDR3 contains 17 residues.

The chain is built from TRBV27 and TRBJ2-2, with D uncertain. Looked up from germline, CDR1 is MNHEY and CDR2 is SMNVEV (reference sequence). The CDR3 sequence is 12 residues long. The V gene lost 3 bases and the J gene lost 5 bases, with 4 bases spanning the gap. CDR3 bases: TGTGCCAGCAGTTTTGTAACCGGGGAGCTGTTTTTT. Translating gives CASSFVTGELFF.

This sequence joins TRBV2 and TRBJ2-1; 9 bases match TRBD1. The CDR3 has 15 residues. Trimming took 5 bases from V and 4 from J; bases not matched to a gene: 6. Germline lookup yields CDR1 SNHLY and CDR2 FYNNEI. CDR3 sequence reads: CASSFTGGSYNEQFF. CDR3 nucleotides: TGTGCCAGCAGTTTTACAGGGGGCTCATACAATGAGCAGTTCTTC.

This sequence joins TRBV30 and TRBJ2-7, with no clear D. In germline, CDR1 is GTSNPN, CDR2 SVGIG (reference sequence). Trimming shortened V by 1 base and J by 7 bases, and 8 bases separated the two germline ends. This CDR3 is 11 amino acids long. The CDR3 region is CAWSDFKEQYF. CDR3 in DNA: TGTGCCTGGAGTGACTTCAAGGAGCAGTACTTC.

J is TRBJ2-1 and V is TRBV6-6; a possible D gene is TRBD2 (6 bases). V was pared by 4 bases and J by 5 bases, with 18 bases between. Germline CDR1 and CDR2: MNHNY and SVGAGI (reference sequence). The CDR3 contains 16 residues. Written as DNA, the CDR3 is TGTGCCAGCAGTTCCACTTTATTAGGAGGGAACAATGAGCAGTTCTTC. Residues: CASSSTLLGGNNEQFF.

The CDR3 loop reads CASSGTSENQETQYF. The DNA of the CDR3 is TGTGCCAGCAGTGGAACTAGCGAAAACCAAGAGACCCAGTACTTC. V is TRBV28 and J is TRBJ2-5, with 7 bases aligning to TRBD2. CDR3 length: 15 amino acids. Looked up from germline, CDR1 is MDHEN and CDR2 is SYDVKM. V lost 5 bases and J lost 0; bases outside the gene matches: 6.

The chain has TRBV21-1 and TRBJ2-6; the D call of TRBD1 is as the table states it, not checked on the DNA. TRBV21-1 is labeled a pseudogene. The CDR3 extends over 17 amino acids. CDR3 loop: CASSKRSRGSGANVLTF. CDR3 nucleotide sequence: TGTGCCAGCAGCAAACGCAGTAGGGGCTCTGGGGCCAACGTCCTGACTTTC.

This chain joins TRBV14 and TRBJ1-5; maybe TRBD1 (5 bases). Trimming removed 4 bases from V and 3 bases from J, with 7 bases in between. Germline V CDR1 and CDR2: SGHDN, FVKESK. The CDR3 length is 13 residues. CDR3 sequence reads: CASSLGHNQPQHF. Here the CDR3 DNA reads TGTGCCAGCAGCCTAGGACACAATCAGCCCCAGCATTTT.

This clone occurred a few times. This sample includes further DNA sequences coding for the same CDR3. The chain has TRBV7-9 and TRBJ1-1; D remains ambiguous. The CDR3 is 13 amino acids. Germline V gene lookup returns CDR1 SEHNR and CDR2 FQNEAQ (reference sequence). Trimming pared 1 base from V and 1 base from J, leaving 4 bases between. The CDR3, as DNA: TGTGCCAGCAGCTTAGTACAGAACACTGAAGCTTTCTTT. Its protein is CASSLVQNTEAFF.

The rearrangement joins TRBV6-1 to TRBJ2-7; 8 bases match TRBD1. CDR1 is MNHNS and CDR2 is SASEGT in the germline V gene. CDR3 length equals 18 residues. V trimming: 0 bases; J trimming: 12 bases; junction bases outside the gene matches: 22. This CDR3 reads CASSEASSFGVQGARWYF. The DNA of the CDR3 is TGTGCCAGCAGTGAAGCGTCTTCTTTCGGTGTCCAGGGGGCGAGGTGGTACTTC.

This rearrangement joins TRBV7-8 to TRBJ1-2, with TRBD1 matching 7 bases. CDR1 is SGHVS and CDR2 is FQNEAQ in the germline V gene. This CDR3 spans 15 amino acids. Unmatched junction bases numbered 14, after V lost 10 bases and J lost 3 bases. CDR3 coding DNA: TGTGCCACCGTACCCGGACAGGCCGAGGACTATGGCTACACCTTC. As protein: CATVPGQAEDYGYTF.

The chain combines TRBV7-9 with TRBJ2-2; maybe TRBD2 (5 bases). Germline V gives CDR1 SEHNR, CDR2 FQNEAQ (reference sequence). V was trimmed by 1 base and J by 3 bases, leaving 9 bases between them. The CDR3 covers 15 residues. CDR3 protein: CASSLGGADTGELFF. The CDR3 bases are TGTGCCAGCAGCTTAGGGGGAGCAGACACCGGGGAGCTGTTTTTT.

CDR3 DNA sequence: TGCGCCAGCAGCCTAACCGTACGGAGGGACAGCCTCTACGAGCAGTACTTC. Its protein is CASSLTVRRDSLYEQYF. The chain joins TRBV4-1 to TRBJ2-7; a weak D match, TRBD1 (7 bases). The V and J ends lost 4 bases and 3 bases respectively, with 22 bases between them. There are 17 residues in the CDR3. The germline gives CDR1 MGHRA, CDR2 YSYEKL.

The chain links TRBV14 to TRBJ1-2, with 8 bases lining up with TRBD1. CDR1 is SGHDN and CDR2 is FVKESK in the germline V gene. V gave up 1 base and J gave up 2 bases; unmatched junction bases: 0. The CDR3 sequence is 14 residues long. This chain's CDR3 is CASSQGQGNYGYTF. CDR3 DNA sequence: TGTGCCAGCAGCCAAGGACAGGGGAACTATGGCTACACCTTC.

This clone appeared once. The J gene is TRBJ2-7, the V gene TRBV6-6, with D possibly being TRBD2 (6 bases). Per germline, CDR1 MNHNY and CDR2 SVGAGI (reference sequence). The length of the CDR3 is 14 residues. V lost 5 bases and J 7 bases, leaving 18 bases between the germline ends. The CDR3 protein is CASSPPGLSREQYF. The CDR3 DNA follows: TGTGCCAGCAGTCCTCCGGGACTCTCGAGGGAGCAGTACTTC.

CDR3 DNA sequence: TGTGCCAGCAGTCCTCCGCGACTCACAGGGCTTGGCTACACCTTC. This encodes CASSPPRLTGLGYTF. The chain has TRBV28 and TRBJ1-2; maybe TRBD1 (6 bases). V was clipped by 5 bases and J by 7 bases, with 20 bases between them. CDR1 is MDHEN and CDR2 is SYDVKM in the germline V gene. The CDR3 consists of 15 residues.

This rearrangement joins TRBV5-6 to TRBJ1-1; D is uncertain. The germline V and J ends were trimmed by 2 bases and 3 bases, with 14 bases remaining between them. In germline, CDR1 is SGHDT, CDR2 YYEEEE. The CDR3 sequence is 15 residues long. This CDR3 reads CASSFPRGTHTEAFF. The CDR3 region has the DNA TGTGCCAGCAGCTTCCCCCGGGGTACGCACACTGAAGCTTTCTTT.

This clone was counted a single time. The gene calls are TRBV28 and TRBJ2-1; 9 nucleotides match TRBD2. This CDR3 spans 16 amino acids. Unmatched junction bases numbered 8, after V lost 3 bases and J lost 5 bases. CDR1 MDHEN and CDR2 SYDVKM come from the germline V gene. The CDR3 DNA follows: TGTGCCAGCAGTTTGCCGCGGGCGGGAGGGAACAATGAGCAGTTCTTC. Protein product: CASSLPRAGGNNEQFF.

The J gene is TRBJ2-7, the V gene TRBV19, with D hard to call. With 5 bases removed from V and 1 base from J, the gap between germline ends came to 9 bases. The CDR3 spans 13 residues. The germline CDR1 and CDR2 sequences are LNHDA and SQIVND (reference sequence). In DNA, the CDR3 is TGTGCCAGTAGTTACGCCACTTCCTACGAGCAGTACTTC. Protein product: CASSYATSYEQYF.

The V and J genes are TRBV28 and TRBJ2-1; TRBD2 might be the D (6 bases). Germline CDR1 and CDR2: MDHEN and SYDVKM. Trimming removed 5 bases from V and 6 bases from J, with 11 bases in between. The CDR3 loop spans 13 amino acids. The CDR3 DNA reads TGTGCCAGCAGTAGACTAGGTTCCAATGAGCAGTTCTTC. It yields the protein CASSRLGSNEQFF.

The rearrangement links TRBV29-1 to TRBJ1-2, with D perhaps TRBD1 (6 bases). Deletions cut 6 bases from V and 2 bases from J, with 16 bases between. From germline, CDR1 is SQVTM and CDR2 ANQGSEA. The CDR3 has 14 residues. This CDR3 reads CSVARTDDNYGYTF. As DNA, the CDR3 is TGCAGCGTCGCTCGGACAGACGACAACTATGGCTACACCTTC.

The chain uses TRBV6-5 and TRBJ2-2; possible D gene TRBD1, 5 bases. Trimming stripped 5 bases from V and 5 bases from J, with 9 bases between. Germline loops: CDR1 MNHEY, CDR2 SVGAGI. The CDR3 contains 13 residues. CDR3 region: CASSAGLTGELFF. As DNA, the CDR3 is TGTGCCAGCAGTGCAGGGTTAACCGGGGAGCTGTTTTTT.

V usage is TRBV7-2 and J usage is TRBJ1-3; 7 positions agree with TRBD1. The germline V gene has CDR1 SGHTA and CDR2 FQGNSA. V trimming: 1 base; J trimming: 2 bases; junction bases outside the gene matches: 8. CDR3 length: 17 amino acids. CDR3 sequence: CASSLDFRGTTGNTIYF. The CDR3 DNA reads TGTGCCAGCAGCTTAGATTTCAGGGGGACCACTGGAAACACCATATATTTT.

The genes are TRBV4-1 and TRBJ2-7, with D possibly being TRBD2 (5 bases). Looked up from germline, CDR1 is MGHRA and CDR2 is YSYEKL. There are 14 residues in the CDR3. Between the trimmed V and J ends, which lost 1 base and 2 bases, there was a span of 9 bases. The CDR3 coding sequence is TGCGCCAGCAGCCAAGTAGAGGGAGCCTACGAGCAGTACTTC. The encoded protein is CASSQVEGAYEQYF.